The clone carrying this TCR beta chain was found a few times. Antigen specificity is unknown. Unmatched junction bases numbered 6, after V lost 1 base and J lost 3 bases. The CDR3 has 16 amino acids. In germline, CDR1 is LNHDA, CDR2 SQIVND (reference sequence). Data came from immunoSEQ multiplex PCR; TCRdb stores just in-frame clones and leaves some out. The table records around 25,000 clones, over 60% of them present only once. The source of the sample is a study of CD4 T cells in relation to SARS-CoV-2 and coronaviruses. Study-wide background: ViraFEST: approximately 10-day antigen culture of PBMCs, then TCR beta CDR3 sequencing. Controls used an HIV-1 Nef peptide pool or no peptide. Crossreactive spike epitopes shared across donors were mapped to their HLA restriction.

CD4+ T cells from unexposed donors were obtained before the COVID-19 pandemic (2011-2018). CD4+ T cells were isolated from the cells after 10 days of culture. A few million PBMCs per well were cultured with approximately 10 IU/ml IL-2. This TCR derives from a human donor in good health. The rearrangement uses TRBV19 and TRBJ2-3, with 8 bases matching TRBD2. Sequenced sample: CD4+ T cells from PBMCs, cultured in vitro. The CDR3 DNA reads TGTGCCAGTAGTATAGCCTCGGGGGGGGCGACAGATACGCAGTATTTT. Translated: CASSIASGGATDTQYF.